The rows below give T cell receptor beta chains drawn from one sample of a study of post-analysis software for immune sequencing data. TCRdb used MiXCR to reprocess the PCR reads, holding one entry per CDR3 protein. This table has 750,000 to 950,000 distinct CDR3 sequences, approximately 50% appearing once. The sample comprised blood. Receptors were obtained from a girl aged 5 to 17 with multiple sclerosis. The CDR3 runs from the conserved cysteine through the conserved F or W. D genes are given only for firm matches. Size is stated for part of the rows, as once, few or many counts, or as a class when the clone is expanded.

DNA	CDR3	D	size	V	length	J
TGTGCCAGCAGCGTCGTATCCTACAATGAGCAGTTCTTC	CASSVVSYNEQFF	NA	NA	TRBV7-9	13	TRBJ2-1
TGCAGTGCCCGCCAGGGACAGGGGGCTTACGAGCAGTACTTC	CSARQGQGAYEQYF	TRBD1	few	TRBV20-1	14	TRBJ2-7
TGTGCCAGCAGTGAAGGGGGGCAGGCGTGGGTTTACTATGGCTACACCTTC	CASSEGGQAWVYYGYTF	NA	NA	TRBV2	17	TRBJ1-2
TGCGCCAGCAGCCCTCGTATTAGCGGGGGGGCCACAGATACGCAGTATTTT	CASSPRISGGATDTQYF	TRBD2	NA	TRBV5-1	17	TRBJ2-3
TGTGCCACCAGCAGCTCCTTAAATCAGCCCCAGCATTTT	CATSSSLNQPQHF	NA	NA	TRBV15	13	TRBJ1-5
TGTGCCAGCTCACCACCGGGACAGGCTGGGGGCACAGATACGCAGTATTTT	CASSPPGQAGGTDTQYF	TRBD1	NA	TRBV18	17	TRBJ2-3
TGTGCCACCCTGCCAAGAGCGGGGGGGAGAAACAATGAGCAGTTCTTC	CATLPRAGGRNNEQFF	TRBD2	NA	TRBV7-2	16	TRBJ2-1
TGTGCCAGCAGTTCCACTAGCGGGGGGCTGTTTGGGGGCCAAGAGACCCAGTACTTC	CASSSTSGGLFGGQETQYF	TRBD2	few	TRBV12-3/TRBV12-4	19	TRBJ2-5
TGCAGTGCTACCGGGACAGGGGGCTATGGCTACACCTTC	CSATGTGGYGYTF	TRBD1	NA	TRBV20-1	13	TRBJ1-2
TGTGCCAGCAGAGCATCCGGGACAGGTCCCGACCAGTACTTC	CASRASGTGPDQYF	TRBD1	NA	TRBV27	14	TRBJ2-5
TGTGCCAGCAGTACATCCGGGACACTCCCCGGGGAGCTGTTTTTT	CASSTSGTLPGELFF	NA	NA	TRBV6-6	15	TRBJ2-2
TGCGCCAGCAGCTTGCAACTTGCCAGGCTTGACGAGCAGTACTTC	CASSLQLARLDEQYF	NA	few	TRBV5-1	15	TRBJ2-7
TGCAGTGCTAGAGATTCCGGGACAGTTGACAATGAGCAGTTCTTC	CSARDSGTVDNEQFF	TRBD1	NA	TRBV20-1	15	TRBJ2-1
TGTGCCAGCAGCTTACGCAGGGACTATGGCTACACCTTC	CASSLRRDYGYTF	NA	few	TRBV7-3	13	TRBJ1-2
TGTGCCAGCAGTCAAGGGAGGGACAGCCGCACAGATACGCAGTATTTT	CASSQGRDSRTDTQYF	NA	NA	TRBV25-1	16	TRBJ2-3
TGTGCCAGCAGCCTCCGAGGGGACACAAGAGTGAACACTGAAGCTTTCTTT	CASSLRGDTRVNTEAFF	NA	NA	TRBV7-9	17	TRBJ1-1
TGTGCCAGCAGTGAAACACAGGGGGTCTCTGGGGCCAACGTCCTGACTTTC	CASSETQGVSGANVLTF	TRBD1	NA	TRBV12-3/TRBV12-4	17	TRBJ2-6
TGTGCCAGCAGCCTTTTCAGGACTAGCGGGAGGGGAGACAATGAGCAGTTCTTC	CASSLFRTSGRGDNEQFF	TRBD2	NA	TRBV14	18	TRBJ2-1
TGCGCCAGCAGCATCCTCCTGGAGAATGAGCAGTTCTTC	CASSILLENEQFF	NA	NA	TRBV5-1	13	TRBJ2-1
TGCGCCAGCAGCTGGGGCAGGGTTAGCTACGAGCAGTACTTC	CASSWGRVSYEQYF	NA	few	TRBV5-1	14	TRBJ2-7
TGTGCCAGCTCGCCGGGACTAGCGGCTACCTACAATGAGCAGTTCTTC	CASSPGLAATYNEQFF	TRBD2	few	TRBV28	16	TRBJ2-1
TGTGCCTGGAGTGTAGGGGGCAACGAGCAGTACTTC	CAWSVGGNEQYF	TRBD1	NA	TRBV30	12	TRBJ2-7
TGTGCCAGCAGGCCAGGGACAGCCCGCAATCAGCCCCAGCATTTT	CASRPGTARNQPQHF	TRBD1	few	TRBV27	15	TRBJ1-5
TGCAGTGCTAGAGATGGTCGGGGACCTCGGCGGCCCCAGCATTTT	CSARDGRGPRRPQHF	NA	NA	TRBV20-1	15	TRBJ1-5
TGTGCCAGCAGCTTTCGGATTCAAGAGACCCAGTACTTC	CASSFRIQETQYF	NA	NA	TRBV9	13	TRBJ2-5
TGCAGTGCTAGAGGCCAGGGGTACTATGGCTACACCTTC	CSARGQGYYGYTF	NA	NA	TRBV20-1	13	TRBJ1-2
TGTGCCAGCAGCTTAGACTGGACTAGCGTCCGAACAGATACGCAGTATTTT	CASSLDWTSVRTDTQYF	TRBD2	NA	TRBV7-2	17	TRBJ2-3
TGCGCCAGCAGCTTGGAGTACTTCTATGGCTACACCTTC	CASSLEYFYGYTF	NA	NA	TRBV5-1	13	TRBJ1-2
TGCAGTGCTAGTGACCCGGCTAGCGGTACCTACGAGCAGTACTTC	CSASDPASGTYEQYF	TRBD2	once	TRBV20-1	15	TRBJ2-7
TGTGCCAGCTACAAAGCCCCGGGGGGCGACTTCTATGGCTACACCTTC	CASYKAPGGDFYGYTF	NA	NA	TRBV6-1	16	TRBJ1-2
TGTGCCAGCAGTCCCATGGAGCAAGAGACCCAGTACTTC	CASSPMEQETQYF	NA	NA	TRBV27	13	TRBJ2-5
TGTGCCAGCAGTTACGATTCGGATCAGCCCCAGCATTTT	CASSYDSDQPQHF	NA	NA	TRBV6-5	13	TRBJ1-5
TGTGCCAGCAGCCCACTCGGGGCTAGCGGGAAGGATGAGCAGTTCTTC	CASSPLGASGKDEQFF	TRBD2	once	TRBV7-3	16	TRBJ2-1
TGCAGCGTTGTCCCGCCAGGGGTCTACGAGCAGTACTTC	CSVVPPGVYEQYF	NA	few	TRBV29-1	13	TRBJ2-7
TGTGCCAGCAGCCCGCTCCAACCCGGGGCCAACGTCCTGACTTTC	CASSPLQPGANVLTF	NA	NA	TRBV7-9	15	TRBJ2-6
TGTGCCAGCAGCTTGGGACTGACTAACGAGCAGTACTTC	CASSLGLTNEQYF	NA	NA	TRBV5-5	13	TRBJ2-7
TGTGCCAGCAGCCCCAGATCACACAGAGGGGAGTTGGAGACCCAGTACTTC	CASSPRSHRGELETQYF	NA	NA	TRBV7-9	17	TRBJ2-5
TGTGCCAGCAGTGGACGGACAGGTAATCAGCCCCTGCATTTT	CASSGRTGNQPLHF	TRBD1	NA	TRBV6-2/TRBV6-3	14	TRBJ1-5
TGTGCCAGCAGCGTGGGACAGGGTGTCTTGAACACTGAAGCTTTCTTT	CASSVGQGVLNTEAFF	TRBD1	NA	TRBV9	16	TRBJ1-1
TGCGCCAGCAGCGAGGACGGGGGCGGCGAGCAGTACTTC	CASSEDGGGEQYF	NA	NA	TRBV5-1	13	TRBJ2-7
TGTGCCAGCGGAAGCGGGGGGGGACAAGAGACCCAGTACTTC	CASGSGGGQETQYF	TRBD2	few	TRBV7-6	14	TRBJ2-5
TGCAGTGCTAGGGACGATACGGACGAGCAGTACTTC	CSARDDTDEQYF	NA	few	TRBV20-1	12	TRBJ2-7